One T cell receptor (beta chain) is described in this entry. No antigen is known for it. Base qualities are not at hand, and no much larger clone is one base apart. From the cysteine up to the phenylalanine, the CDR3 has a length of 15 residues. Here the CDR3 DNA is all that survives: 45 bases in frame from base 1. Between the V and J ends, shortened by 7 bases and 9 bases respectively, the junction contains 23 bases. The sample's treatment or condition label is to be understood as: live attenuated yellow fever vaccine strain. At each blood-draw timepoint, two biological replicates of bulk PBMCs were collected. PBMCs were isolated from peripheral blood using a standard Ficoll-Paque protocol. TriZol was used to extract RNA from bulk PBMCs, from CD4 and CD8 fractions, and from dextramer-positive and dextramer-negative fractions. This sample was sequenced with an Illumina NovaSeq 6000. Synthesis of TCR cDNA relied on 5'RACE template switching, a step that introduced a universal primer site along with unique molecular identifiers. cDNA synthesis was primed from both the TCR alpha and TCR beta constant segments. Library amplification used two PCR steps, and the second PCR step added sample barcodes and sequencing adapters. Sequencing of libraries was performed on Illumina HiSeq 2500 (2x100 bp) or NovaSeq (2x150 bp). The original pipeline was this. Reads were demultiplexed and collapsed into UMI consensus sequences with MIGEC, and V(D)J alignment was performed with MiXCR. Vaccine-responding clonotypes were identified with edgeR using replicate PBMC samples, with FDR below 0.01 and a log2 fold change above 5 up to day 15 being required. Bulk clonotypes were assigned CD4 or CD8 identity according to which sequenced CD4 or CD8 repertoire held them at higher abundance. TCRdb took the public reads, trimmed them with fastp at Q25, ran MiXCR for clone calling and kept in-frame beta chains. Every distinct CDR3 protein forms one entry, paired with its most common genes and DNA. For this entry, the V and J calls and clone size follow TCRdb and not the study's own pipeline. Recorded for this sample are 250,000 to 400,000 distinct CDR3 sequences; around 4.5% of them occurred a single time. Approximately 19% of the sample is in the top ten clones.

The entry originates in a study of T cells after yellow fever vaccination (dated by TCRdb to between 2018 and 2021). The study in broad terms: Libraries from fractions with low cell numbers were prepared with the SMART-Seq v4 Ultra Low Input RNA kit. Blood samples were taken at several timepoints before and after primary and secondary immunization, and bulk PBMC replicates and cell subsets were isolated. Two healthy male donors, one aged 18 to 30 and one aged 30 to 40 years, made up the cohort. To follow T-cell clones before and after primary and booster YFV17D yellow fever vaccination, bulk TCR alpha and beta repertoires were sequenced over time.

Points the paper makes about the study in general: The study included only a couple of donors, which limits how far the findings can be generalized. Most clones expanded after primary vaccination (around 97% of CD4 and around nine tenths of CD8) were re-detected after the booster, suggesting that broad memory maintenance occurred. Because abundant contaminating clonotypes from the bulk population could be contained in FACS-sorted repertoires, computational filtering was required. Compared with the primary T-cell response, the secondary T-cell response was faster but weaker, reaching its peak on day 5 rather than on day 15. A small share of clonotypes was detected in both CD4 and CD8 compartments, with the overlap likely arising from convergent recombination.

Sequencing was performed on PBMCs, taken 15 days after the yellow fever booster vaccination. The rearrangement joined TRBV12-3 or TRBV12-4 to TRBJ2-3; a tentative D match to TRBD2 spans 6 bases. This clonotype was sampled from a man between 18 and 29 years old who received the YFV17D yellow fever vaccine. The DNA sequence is TGTGCCAGCATTCTTGGGACTCCGCTAAGGGGAACGCAGTATTTT. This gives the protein CASILGTPLRGTQYF.